This T cell receptor (beta chain) derives from a study of blood T cell repertoires in COVID-19. Study background: Collection of acute and convalescent COVID-19 samples took place in the United States, Italy and Spain. PBMCs, B-cell-depleted T cells, or T cells were the source of the cDNA or gDNA that made up the material.

Libraries were prepared by immunoSEQ multiplex PCR; TCRdb keeps only in-frame clonotypes and omits some of them. The sample consists of some 180,000 clones, roughly 91% of them appearing once. The V and J ends lost 6 bases and 5 bases, in that order; junction bases with no gene match: 10. The CDR3 totals 16 residues. The source is a man aged 35 to 55 with active or convalescent COVID-19. The chain employs TRBV23-1 and TRBJ1-5, with TRBD1 identical over 10 bases. TRBV23-1 carries the ORF label, with uncertain function. Material for sequencing was peripheral blood. CDR3 in amino acids: CASRGTGVPRDQPQHF. The DNA for the CDR3 is TGCGCCAGCAGGGGGACAGGGGTCCCCCGGGATCAGCCCCAGCATTTT.